This T cell receptor (beta chain) was sequenced for a study of T cells in Graves' hyperthyroidism and ophthalmopathy. RNA transcripts served as the template for amplifying TCR beta CDR3 regions. TCR CDR3 regions were first amplified by RT-PCR with HTBI primers. TCRdb processed the multiplex PCR reads anew with MiXCR; each CDR3 protein has one entry. Among roughly 630,000 distinct CDR3 sequences listed, less than 20% were seen once. Germline V lookup: CDR1 GTSNPN, CDR2 SVGIG (reference sequence). The V gene lost 2 bases and the J gene lost 4 bases, with 8 bases spanning the gap. This CDR3 comprises 13 residues. This clonotype showed up just a few times.

The clonotype was recovered from a woman aged 25-40 years with Graves' hyperthyroidism. The material sequenced was blood. The chain combines TRBV30 with TRBJ2-2, with D maybe TRBD1 (5 bases). CDR3 coding DNA: TGTGCCTGGAGTAGGGGCGCCACCGGGGAGCTGTTTTTT. Translated, it gives CAWSRGATGELFF.